This T cell receptor beta chain came from a study of cytomegalovirus exposure and HLA in healthy donors. Study-wide results and caveats: According to an earlier analysis, most TCR beta V segments yielded productive rearrangements about 87% or about 30% of the time. In vitro assays verified that a few CMV-associated chains recognized CMV antigens specifically. Researchers had no immune exposure information except CMV serostatus available.

The length of the CDR3 is 14 residues. Trimming took 4 bases from V and 5 from J, leaving 15 bases between them. The V gene's germline CDR1 is SGHRS and CDR2 YFSETQ. As regards this clone: Its specificity is unknown.

13 Jbeta primers and 60 Vbeta primers were used for the PCR. Profiled with immunoSEQ multiplex PCR; TCRdb holds only in-frame clones, not every one. This table has roughly 130,000 clones, approximately 74% appearing once. V usage is TRBV5-1 and J usage is TRBJ2-5; a weak D match, TRBD2 (5 bases). The sequence was obtained from a man in his forties or fifties in good health and CMV-seropositive. Specimen: PBMCs. CDR3 nucleotides: TGCGCCAGCAGCCCGGACCAAGGCGGGGAGACCCAGTACTTC. Protein sequence: CASSPDQGGETQYF.